One sample yielded the 25 T cell receptor beta chains listed below, sequenced in a study of shared clonotypes between healthy human individuals. CD45RO negativity and positive selection for CCR7 defined naive CD8 cells, a population that excluded terminally differentiated effector memory CD45RA+ cells. TCRdb's table, derived via immunoSEQ multiplex PCR, lists solely in-frame clones and lacks some. The repertoire consists of over 2 million clones, with over 85% occurring once and the leading ten covering 0.9% to 1.3%. The sample comprised naive CD8+ T cells sorted from blood. All receptors derive from a man between 18 and 35 years old in good health.

The V call is TRBV10-1, the J call TRBJ2-3, with TRBD2 as a possible D gene (5 bases). Trimming removed 4 bases at V and 0 bases at J, with 11 bases between. CDR1 is WNHNN, CDR2 SYGVQD, per germline (reference sequence). This CDR3 is built from 15 residues. CDR3 DNA sequence: TGCGCCAGCAGTGGGCAAGAGGGAAGCACAGATACGCAGTATTTT. This translates into CASSGQEGSTDTQYF.

This CDR3 reads CASRKTGMVGYTF. DNA of the CDR3: TGTGCCAGTCGTAAAACAGGGATGGTTGGCTACACCTTC. The chain combines TRBV27 with TRBJ1-2; TRBD1 might be the D (6 bases). V lost 9 bases to trimming and J lost 7 bases, with 18 bases between them. The CDR3 extends over 13 amino acids. Germline V CDR1 and CDR2: MNHEY, SMNVEV (reference sequence).

The V call is TRBV7-9, the J call TRBJ2-7; 10 positions match TRBD2. Per germline, CDR1 SEHNR and CDR2 FQNEAQ (reference sequence). CDR3 length: 16 residues. V gave up 5 bases and J gave up 0 bases; unmatched junction bases: 7. The CDR3 here is CASSLSGTSASYEQYF. The CDR3 DNA reads as TGTGCCAGCAGCCTCTCCGGGACTAGCGCCTCCTACGAGCAGTACTTC.

The chain uses TRBV4-3 and TRBJ2-1, with TRBD2 identical over 8 bases. CDR1 is LGHNA and CDR2 is YSLEER in the germline V gene. This CDR3 region has 15 residues. The junction had 8 bases not matched to a gene; V was cut back by 0 bases and J by 10 bases. The CDR3 loop is CASSQDLSGRGEQFF. The DNA for the CDR3 is TGCGCCAGCAGCCAAGATCTGAGCGGGAGAGGCGAGCAGTTCTTC.

For this clone: The same CDR3 also results from other DNA sequences found in this sample. The V call is TRBV5-5, the J call TRBJ2-7; no firm D call. Germline V lookup: CDR1 SGHKS, CDR2 YYEKEE (reference sequence). The CDR3 has 12 amino acids. With 4 bases removed from V and 1 base from J, the gap between germline ends came to 6 bases. CDR3 sequence (DNA): TGTGCCAGCAGCCCCGATTCCTACGAGCAGTACTTC. The encoded protein is CASSPDSYEQYF.

The chain links TRBV19 to TRBJ2-7; possibly TRBD1 for D (6 bases). The germline V gene encodes CDR1 LNHDA and CDR2 SQIVND (reference sequence). There are 14 residues in the CDR3. V was trimmed by 0 bases and J by 3 bases, leaving 9 bases between them. The CDR3 nucleotides read TGTGCCAGTAGTATAGAGGACAGCGTCTACGAGCAGTACTTC. This encodes CASSIEDSVYEQYF.

CDR3 amino acids: CAISESAGGPLEQYF. DNA for the CDR3: TGTGCCATCAGTGAGTCAGCGGGAGGGCCTCTCGAGCAGTACTTC. The rearrangement joins TRBV10-3 to TRBJ2-7, with 10 bases that match TRBD2. Germline V gene sequence: CDR1 ENHRY, CDR2 SYGVKD. The V and J ends lost 0 bases and 6 bases, in that order; junction bases with no gene match: 5. The CDR3 loop spans 15 amino acids.

Worth noting for this clone: Other DNA sequences in the sample encode the same CDR3. The chain joins TRBV27 to TRBJ2-7, with 9 positions matching TRBD2. CDR1 and CDR2 from the germline V gene are MNHEY and SMNVEV (reference sequence). The J segment lost 4 bases and the V segment lost 3 bases, leaving 1 base of the junction unmatched. The CDR3 has 13 residues. This chain's CDR3 is CASSLTSGYEQYF. The CDR3, as DNA: TGTGCCAGCAGTTTGACTAGCGGTTACGAGCAGTACTTC.

The chain links TRBV5-1 to TRBJ1-1, with a weak D call TRBD1 (5 bases). CDR1 SGHRS and CDR2 YFSETQ come from the germline V gene. The CDR3 extends over 15 amino acids. Trimming took off 1 base at V and 0 bases at J, with 10 bases between the two ends. CDR3 residues: CASSLLTGMNTEAFF. Here the CDR3 DNA reads TGCGCCAGCAGCTTGCTTACAGGTATGAACACTGAAGCTTTCTTT.

The gene calls are TRBV10-2 and TRBJ2-5; 10 bases line up with TRBD2. There are 16 residues in the CDR3. The J segment lost 4 bases and the V segment lost 1 base, leaving 6 bases of the junction unmatched. Germline V gene sequence: CDR1 WSHSY, CDR2 SAAADI. In DNA, the CDR3 is TGCGCCAGCAGTGAGTTAGCGGGGGGACCGCCAGAGACCCAGTACTTC. Translation gives CASSELAGGPPETQYF.

In this sample, this clone turned up once. The chain couples TRBV28 to TRBJ2-2; the D gene could be TRBD1 or TRBD2 (5 bases each). From germline, CDR1 is MDHEN and CDR2 SYDVKM. V lost 4 bases and J lost 6, with 21 bases in between. The CDR3 loop spans 17 amino acids. CDR3 coding DNA: TGTGCCAGCAGTTCCGGGACCCAGAATCTCATCGCCGGGGAGCTGTTTTTT. The encoded protein is CASSSGTQNLIAGELFF.

The sample holds one count of this clone. The chain couples TRBV27 to TRBJ2-1; D is unresolved. Trimming left V 5 bases short and J 6 bases short, with 11 bases between. CDR1 and CDR2 from the germline V gene are MNHEY and SMNVEV (reference sequence). CDR3 size: 13 residues. CDR3 sequence: CASSVGQLNEQFF. CDR3 DNA sequence: TGTGCCAGCAGTGTCGGGCAACTCAATGAGCAGTTCTTC.

This clone was detected only once. This sequence joins TRBV27 and TRBJ1-1, with unresolved D. The CDR3 runs to 14 residues. Germline V gene lookup returns CDR1 MNHEY and CDR2 SMNVEV (reference sequence). With 5 bases removed from V and 5 bases from J, the gap between germline ends came to 15 bases. This CDR3 is CASSPWAGTTEAFF. For the CDR3, the DNA is TGTGCCAGCAGTCCCTGGGCAGGAACGACTGAAGCTTTCTTT.

As to this clone: Other DNA sequences in this sample translate to the same CDR3. V usage is TRBV28 and J usage is TRBJ2-7, with D uncertain. Trimming took 6 bases from V and 2 from J, leaving 5 bases between them. This CDR3 is 11 amino acids long. The germline CDR1 and CDR2 sequences are MDHEN and SYDVKM. CDR3 residues: CASSSPYEQYF. CDR3 in DNA: TGTGCCAGCAGCAGCCCCTACGAGCAGTACTTC.

For this clone: Other DNA variants within this sample encode the same CDR3. The rearrangement uses TRBV9 and TRBJ2-7; D is undetermined. CDR3 length equals 12 residues. The germline V gene encodes CDR1 SGDLS and CDR2 YYNGEE. Trimming shortened V by 3 bases and J by 3 bases, and 7 bases separated the two germline ends. Here the CDR3 DNA reads TGTGCCAGCAGCGGGACGGGCTACGAGCAGTACTTC. Protein sequence: CASSGTGYEQYF.

The J gene is TRBJ2-7, the V gene TRBV4-1; 8 bases match TRBD1. This CDR3 region has 15 residues. Germline CDR1 is MGHRA and CDR2 is YSYEKL. J lost 3 bases, V lost 1 base, and 5 bases had no gene match. CDR3 amino acids: CASSQGGQGRYEQYF. The CDR3 nucleotides read TGCGCCAGCAGCCAAGGTGGACAGGGCCGCTACGAGCAGTACTTC.

To note about this clone: The identical CDR3 is also encoded by other nucleotide sequences in the sample. V is TRBV4-1 and J is TRBJ2-7, with 7 bases that match TRBD1. This CDR3 spans 15 amino acids. J gave up 4 bases and V 1 base, and 7 bases lay outside the gene matches. Germline loops: CDR1 MGHRA, CDR2 YSYEKL. CDR3 DNA sequence: TGCGCCAGCAGCCAAGGACAGGGTGGCGGGTACGAGCAGTACTTC. Translating gives CASSQGQGGGYEQYF.

The chain has TRBV15 and TRBJ1-5, with a tentative D call TRBD1 (6 bases). CDR3 size: 16 residues. V was pared by 0 bases and J by 4 bases, with 13 bases between. Germline lookup yields CDR1 LNHNV and CDR2 YYDKDF (reference sequence). Written as DNA, the CDR3 is TGTGCCACCAGCAGAGATCCGGGACAAGTTAATCAGCCCCAGCATTTT. Translation: CATSRDPGQVNQPQHF.

About this clone itself: This specimen includes other DNA sequences encoding the same CDR3. The chain carries TRBV5-6 and TRBJ2-7; 8 bases are a match to TRBD1. Per the germline V gene, CDR1 is SGHDT and CDR2 is YYEEEE. Unmatched junction bases numbered 4, after V lost 4 bases and J lost 4 bases. The CDR3 covers 13 residues. DNA for the CDR3: TGTGCCAGCAGCGACGGGACAGGATACGAGCAGTACTTC. It translates to CASSDGTGYEQYF.

V gene TRBV5-1 combines with J gene TRBJ1-2, with TRBD1 as a possible D gene (6 bases). The CDR3 is 13 amino acids. Germline CDR1 reads SGHRS; CDR2 reads YFSETQ. Trimming left V 4 bases short and J 8 bases short, with 15 bases between. The CDR3, as DNA: TGCGCCAGCAGCCCTATAGGGGGGGAAGGCTACACCTTC. The encoded protein is CASSPIGGEGYTF.

CDR3 DNA: TGCGCCAGCAGCCAAGATTTGCCGCCAGCCGCGGTTAGGCAGTACTTC. It translates to CASSQDLPPAAVRQYF. The chain has TRBV4-1 and TRBJ2-7; D is undetermined. From germline, CDR1 is MGHRA and CDR2 YSYEKL. This CDR3 comprises 16 residues. The V end was cut by 0 bases, the J end by 9 bases, with 21 bases between.

This clone was observed a single time. The V gene is TRBV5-4, the J gene TRBJ2-7; D is perhaps TRBD1 (5 bases). Germline CDR1 reads SGHNT; CDR2 reads YYREEE (reference sequence). This CDR3 region has 15 residues. Trimming removed 0 bases from V and 2 bases from J, with 12 bases in between. CDR3 bases: TGTGCCAGCAGCTTGGAGGGGCAGCCCACCTACGAGCAGTACTTC. This encodes CASSLEGQPTYEQYF.

The chain joins TRBV7-9 to TRBJ2-1; the match to TRBD1 covers 10 bases. The germline V gene encodes CDR1 SEHNR and CDR2 FQNEAQ (reference sequence). The CDR3 totals 17 residues. V shed 5 bases and J 3 bases; nucleotides not matched to a gene: 10. CDR3 nucleotides: TGTGCCAGCAGCCCACGGACGGGGACAGGGGACTACAATGAGCAGTTCTTC. Protein sequence: CASSPRTGTGDYNEQFF.

The chain links TRBV4-1 to TRBJ1-2, with D hard to call. Trimming removed 1 base at V and 4 bases at J, with 13 bases between. Germline-derived CDR1 and CDR2 are MGHRA and YSYEKL. This CDR3 comprises 15 residues. DNA of the CDR3: TGCGCCAGCAGCCAAGTGATGGAAGTGGGCTATGGCTACACCTTC. Residues: CASSQVMEVGYGYTF.

The chain couples TRBV7-9 to TRBJ1-2, with D possibly TRBD1 on 5 matching bases. The CDR3 covers 14 residues. V was clipped by 2 bases and J by 6 bases, with 13 bases between them. Germline V lookup: CDR1 SEHNR, CDR2 FQNEAQ (reference sequence). The CDR3 loop reads CASSLMTDPHGYTF. The CDR3 DNA reads TGTGCCAGCAGCTTAATGACAGACCCCCATGGCTACACCTTC. The variable domain in full, completed from reference TRBV7-9 and TRBJ1-2, reads DTGVSQNPRHKITKRGQNVTFRCDPISEHNRLYWYRQTLGQGPEFLTYFQNEAQLEKSRLLSDRFSAERPKGSFSTLEIQRTEQGDSAMYLCASSLMTDPHGYTFGSGTRLTVV.